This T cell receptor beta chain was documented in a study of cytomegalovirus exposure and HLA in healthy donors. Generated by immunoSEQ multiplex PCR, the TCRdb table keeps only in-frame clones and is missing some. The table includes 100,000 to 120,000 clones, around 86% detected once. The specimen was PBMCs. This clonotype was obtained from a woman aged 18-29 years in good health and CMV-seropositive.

This CDR3 reads CASRVGTRGQPQHF. The CDR3 coding sequence is TGTGCCAGCAGGGTTGGGACAAGGGGTCAGCCCCAGCATTTT. This sequence joins TRBV28 and TRBJ1-5; D may be TRBD1 (6 bases). Between the trimmed V and J ends, which lost 6 bases and 6 bases, there was a span of 15 bases. Germline-derived CDR1 and CDR2 are MDHEN and SYDVKM. CDR3 length: 14 amino acids.